The source of this T cell receptor (beta chain) is a study of blood T cell repertoires in COVID-19. Overall study context: COVID-19 samples collected from the United States, Italy and Spain covered acute and convalescent phases.

As processed by the authors: How many nucleated cells were present was estimated from reference gene primer amplification. The protocol was immunoSEQ multiplex PCR, while the TCRdb copy is restricted to in-frame clones and leaves out a portion. Clonal size and the V and J genes are those of that table, whereas D and trimming came from the DNA. The sample has under 65,000 clones; roughly 90% are singletons. The sample taken for sequencing was peripheral blood. The clonotype originates from a human donor in a cohort sampled during active COVID-19.

CDR3 nucleotides: TGTGCCTGGAGTGTGGACCCCACTAGCGGGAGTATCTACGAGCAGTACTTC. Its protein product is CAWSVDPTSGSIYEQYF. The chain recombines TRBV30 with TRBJ2-7, with 11 bases fitting TRBD2. The junction had 10 bases not matched to a gene; V was cut back by 0 bases and J by 3 bases. This CDR3 contains 17 residues. Germline CDR1 reads GTSNPN; CDR2 reads SVGIG (reference sequence).